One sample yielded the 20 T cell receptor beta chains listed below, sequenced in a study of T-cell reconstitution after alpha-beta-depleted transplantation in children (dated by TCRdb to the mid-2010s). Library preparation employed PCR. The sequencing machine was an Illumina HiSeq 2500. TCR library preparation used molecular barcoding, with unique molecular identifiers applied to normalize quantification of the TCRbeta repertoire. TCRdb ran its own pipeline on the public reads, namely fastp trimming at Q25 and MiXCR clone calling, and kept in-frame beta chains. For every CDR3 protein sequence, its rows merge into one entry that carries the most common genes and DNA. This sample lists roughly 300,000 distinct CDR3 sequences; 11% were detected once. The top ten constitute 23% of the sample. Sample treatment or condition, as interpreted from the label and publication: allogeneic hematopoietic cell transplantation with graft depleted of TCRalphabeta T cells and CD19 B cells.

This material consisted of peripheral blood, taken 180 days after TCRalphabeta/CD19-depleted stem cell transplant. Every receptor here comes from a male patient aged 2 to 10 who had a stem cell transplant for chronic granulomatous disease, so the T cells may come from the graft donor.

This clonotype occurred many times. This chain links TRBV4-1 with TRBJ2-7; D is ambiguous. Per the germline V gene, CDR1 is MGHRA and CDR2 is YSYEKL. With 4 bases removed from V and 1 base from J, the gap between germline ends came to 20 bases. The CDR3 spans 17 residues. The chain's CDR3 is CASSRNLMSAPSYEQYF. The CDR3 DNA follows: TGCGCCAGCAGCCGGAATCTAATGTCAGCCCCTTCCTACGAGCAGTACTTC.

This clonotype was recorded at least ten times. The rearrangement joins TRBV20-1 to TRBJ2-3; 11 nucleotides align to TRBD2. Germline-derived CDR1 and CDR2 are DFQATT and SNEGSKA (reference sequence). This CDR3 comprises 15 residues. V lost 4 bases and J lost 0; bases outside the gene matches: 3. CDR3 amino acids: CSAILAGGSTDTQYF. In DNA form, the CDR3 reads TGCAGTGCTATCCTAGCGGGGGGTAGCACAGATACGCAGTATTTT.

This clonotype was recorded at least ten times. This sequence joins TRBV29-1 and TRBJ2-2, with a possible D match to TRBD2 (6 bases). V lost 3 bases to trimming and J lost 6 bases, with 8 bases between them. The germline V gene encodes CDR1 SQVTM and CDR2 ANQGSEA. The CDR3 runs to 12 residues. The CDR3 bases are TGCAGCGTTGAGGGGGGATCCGGGGAGCTGTTTTTT. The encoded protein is CSVEGGSGELFF.

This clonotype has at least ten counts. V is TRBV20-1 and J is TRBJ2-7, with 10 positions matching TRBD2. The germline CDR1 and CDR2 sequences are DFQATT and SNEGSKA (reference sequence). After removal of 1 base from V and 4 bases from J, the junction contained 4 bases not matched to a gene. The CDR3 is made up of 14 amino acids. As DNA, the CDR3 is TGCAGTGCTAGAGGGGCTAGCGGGAGTTACGAGCAGTACTTC. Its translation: CSARGASGSYEQYF.

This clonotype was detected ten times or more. CDR3 nucleotides: TGTGCCAGCAGCTCCCACCCGGGGAACTCCTACGAGCAGTACTTC. It encodes CASSSHPGNSYEQYF. V and J are TRBV6-1 and TRBJ2-7, with D possibly TRBD2 on 5 matching bases. CDR1 and CDR2 (germline): MNHNS, SASEGT. Trimming left V 6 bases short and J 0 bases short, with 15 bases between. The CDR3 is 15 residues long.

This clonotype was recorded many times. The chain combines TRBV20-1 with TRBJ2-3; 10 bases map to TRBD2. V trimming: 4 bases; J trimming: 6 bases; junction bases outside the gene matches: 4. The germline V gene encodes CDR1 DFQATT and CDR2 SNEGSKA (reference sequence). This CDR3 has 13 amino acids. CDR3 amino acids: CSATGTSEDTQYF. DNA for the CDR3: TGCAGTGCTACCGGGACTAGCGAGGATACGCAGTATTTT.

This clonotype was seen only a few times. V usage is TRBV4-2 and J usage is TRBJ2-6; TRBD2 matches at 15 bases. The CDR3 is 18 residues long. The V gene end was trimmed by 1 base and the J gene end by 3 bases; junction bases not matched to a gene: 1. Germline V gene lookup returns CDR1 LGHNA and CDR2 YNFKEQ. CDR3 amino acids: CASSQAGLAGGGANVLTF. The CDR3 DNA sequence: TGTGCCAGCAGCCAAGCGGGACTAGCGGGAGGTGGGGCCAACGTCCTGACTTTC.

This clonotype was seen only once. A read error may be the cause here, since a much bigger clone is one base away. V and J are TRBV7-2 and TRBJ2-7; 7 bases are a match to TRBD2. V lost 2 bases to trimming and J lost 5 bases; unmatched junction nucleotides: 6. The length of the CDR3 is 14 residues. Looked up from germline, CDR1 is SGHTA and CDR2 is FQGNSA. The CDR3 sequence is CASSLSGEANEQYF. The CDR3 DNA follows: TGTGCCAGCAGCTTAAGCGGGGAGGCGAACGAGCAGTACTTC. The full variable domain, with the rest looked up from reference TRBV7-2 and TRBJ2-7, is GAGVSQSPSNKVTEKGKDVELRCDPISGHTALYWYRQSLGQGLEFLIYFQGNSAPDKSGLPSDRFSAERTGGSVSTLTIQRTQQEDSAVYLCASSLSGEANEQYFGPGTRLTVT.

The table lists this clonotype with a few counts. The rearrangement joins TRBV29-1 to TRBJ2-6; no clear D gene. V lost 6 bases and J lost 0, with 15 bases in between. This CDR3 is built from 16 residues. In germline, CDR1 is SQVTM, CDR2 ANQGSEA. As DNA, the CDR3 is TGCAGCGTCTTGACGCGAATCTCCTCTGGGGCCAACGTCCTGACTTTC. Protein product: CSVLTRISSGANVLTF.

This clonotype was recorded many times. The CDR3 is CASSLAWPETSYNEQFF. The CDR3 DNA sequence: TGTGCCAGCAGCTTAGCGTGGCCGGAGACCTCCTACAATGAGCAGTTCTTC. This rearrangement joins TRBV7-6 to TRBJ2-1, with D unresolved. Germline assignment: CDR1 SGHVS and CDR2 FNYEAQ. Trimming pared 0 bases from V and 0 bases from J, leaving 12 bases between. The CDR3 is 17 amino acids.

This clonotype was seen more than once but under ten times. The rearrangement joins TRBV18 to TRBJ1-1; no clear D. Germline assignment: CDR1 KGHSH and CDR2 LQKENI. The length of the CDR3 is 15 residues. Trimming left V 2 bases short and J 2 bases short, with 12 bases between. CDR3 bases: TGTGCCAGCTCACCATTACAGAGAGGAAACACTGAAGCTTTCTTT. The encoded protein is CASSPLQRGNTEAFF.

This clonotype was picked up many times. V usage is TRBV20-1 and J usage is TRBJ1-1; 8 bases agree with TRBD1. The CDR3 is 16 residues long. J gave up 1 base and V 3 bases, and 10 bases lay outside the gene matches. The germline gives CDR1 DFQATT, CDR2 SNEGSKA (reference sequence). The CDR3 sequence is CSARKGQAGSNTEAFF. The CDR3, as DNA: TGCAGTGCTAGGAAGGGACAGGCCGGGTCGAACACTGAAGCTTTCTTT.

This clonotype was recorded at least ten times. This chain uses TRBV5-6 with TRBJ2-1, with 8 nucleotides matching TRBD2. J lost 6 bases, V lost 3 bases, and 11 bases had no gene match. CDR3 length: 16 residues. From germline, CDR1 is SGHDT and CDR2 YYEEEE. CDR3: CASSWGSGTRINEQFF. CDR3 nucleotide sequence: TGTGCCAGCAGCTGGGGGTCCGGGACTAGAATCAATGAGCAGTTCTTC.

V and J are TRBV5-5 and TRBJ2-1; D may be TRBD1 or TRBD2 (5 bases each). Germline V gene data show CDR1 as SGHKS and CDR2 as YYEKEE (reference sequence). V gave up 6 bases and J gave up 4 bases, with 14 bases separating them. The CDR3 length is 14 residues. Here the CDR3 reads CASTGTPGYNEQFF. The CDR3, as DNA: TGTGCCAGCACCGGGACCCCCGGGTACAATGAGCAGTTCTTC.

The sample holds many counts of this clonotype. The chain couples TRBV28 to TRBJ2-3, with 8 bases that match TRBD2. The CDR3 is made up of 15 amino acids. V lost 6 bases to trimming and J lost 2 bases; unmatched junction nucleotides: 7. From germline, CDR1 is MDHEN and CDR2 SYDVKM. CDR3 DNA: TGTGCCAGCAGAAAGACTAGCGCGAACACAGATACGCAGTATTTT. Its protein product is CASRKTSANTDTQYF. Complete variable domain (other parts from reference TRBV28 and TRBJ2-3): DVKVTQSSRYLVKRTGEKVFLECVQDMDHENMFWYRQDPGLGLRLIYFSYDVKMKEKGDIPEGYSVSREKKERFSLILESASTNQTSMYLCASRKTSANTDTQYFGPGTRLTVL.

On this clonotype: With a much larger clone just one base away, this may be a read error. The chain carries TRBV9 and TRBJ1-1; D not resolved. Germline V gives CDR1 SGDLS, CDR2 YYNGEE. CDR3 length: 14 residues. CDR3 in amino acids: CASSVVEGGAEALF. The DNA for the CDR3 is TGTGCCAGCAGCGTAGTTGAAGGAGGCGCTGAAGCTCTCTTT.

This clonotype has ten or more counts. The CDR3 DNA follows: TGCAGCGTTGAAGATACGACCAGGGGAAATGAGCAGTTCTTC. Residues: CSVEDTTRGNEQFF. This chain uses TRBV29-1 with TRBJ2-1; D is possibly TRBD1 (6 bases). The V gene lost 0 bases and the J gene lost 7 bases, with 13 bases spanning the gap. The CDR3 is 14 amino acids. Germline V gene lookup returns CDR1 SQVTM and CDR2 ANQGSEA.

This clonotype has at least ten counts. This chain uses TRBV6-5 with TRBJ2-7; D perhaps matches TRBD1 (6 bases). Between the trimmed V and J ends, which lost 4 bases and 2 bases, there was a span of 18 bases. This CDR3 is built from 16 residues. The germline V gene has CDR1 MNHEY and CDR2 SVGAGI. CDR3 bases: TGTGCCAGCAGTTTCGGACAGAAGGGAAAGGCCTACGAGCAGTACTTC. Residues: CASSFGQKGKAYEQYF.

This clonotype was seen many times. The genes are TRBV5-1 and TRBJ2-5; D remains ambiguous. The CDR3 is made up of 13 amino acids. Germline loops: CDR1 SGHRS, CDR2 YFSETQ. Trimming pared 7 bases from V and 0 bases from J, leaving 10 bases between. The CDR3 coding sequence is TGCGCCAGCTCACCCTCGGACCAAGAGACCCAGTACTTC. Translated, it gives CASSPSDQETQYF.

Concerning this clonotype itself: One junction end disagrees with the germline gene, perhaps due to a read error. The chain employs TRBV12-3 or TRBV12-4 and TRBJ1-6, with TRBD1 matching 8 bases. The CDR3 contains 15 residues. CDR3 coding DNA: TGTGCCAGCAGTTTAGCGGCAGGGGGCAATTCACGCCTCCACTTT. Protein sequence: CASSLAAGGNSRLHF.